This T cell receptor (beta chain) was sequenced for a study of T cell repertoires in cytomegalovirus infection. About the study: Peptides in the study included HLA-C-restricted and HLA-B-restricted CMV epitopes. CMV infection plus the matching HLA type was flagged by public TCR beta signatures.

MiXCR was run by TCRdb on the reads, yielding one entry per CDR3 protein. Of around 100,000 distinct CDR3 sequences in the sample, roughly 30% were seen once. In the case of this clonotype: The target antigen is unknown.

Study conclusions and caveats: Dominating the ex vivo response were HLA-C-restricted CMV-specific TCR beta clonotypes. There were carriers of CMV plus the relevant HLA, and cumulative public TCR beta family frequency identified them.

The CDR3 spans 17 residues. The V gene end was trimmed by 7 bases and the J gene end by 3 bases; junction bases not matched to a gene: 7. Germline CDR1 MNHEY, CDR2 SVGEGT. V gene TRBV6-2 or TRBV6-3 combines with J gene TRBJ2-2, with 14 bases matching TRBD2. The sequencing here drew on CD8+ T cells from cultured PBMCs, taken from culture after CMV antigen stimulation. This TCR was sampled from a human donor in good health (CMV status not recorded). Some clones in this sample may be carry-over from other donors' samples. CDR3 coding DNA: TGTGCCAGCACTCCGGGACTAGCGGGGGACTACACCGGGGAGCTGTTTTTT. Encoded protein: CASTPGLAGDYTGELFF.